This TCR beta chain appears in the sequencing data of a study of shared clonotypes between healthy human individuals. The data were produced by immunoSEQ multiplex PCR, yet TCRdb's version contains in-frame clones alone and is incomplete. The sample carries hundreds of thousands of clones, less than 98% recorded once. Worth noting for this clone: Its antigen is unknown.

The CDR3 totals 16 residues. Germline CDR1 LNHDA, CDR2 SQIVND (reference sequence). V lost 5 bases to trimming and J lost 0 bases; unmatched junction nucleotides: 8. The study, taken as a whole, reports: With a handful of donors compared, 4% to 5.5% of naive CD4 clonotypes were shared.

The clonotype originates from a young woman in good health. The sequencing input was naive CD4+ T cells sorted from blood. Subset meaning: CD45RA+ positively selected. J is TRBJ1-1 and V is TRBV19, with 8 positions matching TRBD1. In DNA, the CDR3 is TGTGCCAGTAGTCTCCCACGGACAGGGATGAACACTGAAGCTTTCTTT. Its translation: CASSLPRTGMNTEAFF.